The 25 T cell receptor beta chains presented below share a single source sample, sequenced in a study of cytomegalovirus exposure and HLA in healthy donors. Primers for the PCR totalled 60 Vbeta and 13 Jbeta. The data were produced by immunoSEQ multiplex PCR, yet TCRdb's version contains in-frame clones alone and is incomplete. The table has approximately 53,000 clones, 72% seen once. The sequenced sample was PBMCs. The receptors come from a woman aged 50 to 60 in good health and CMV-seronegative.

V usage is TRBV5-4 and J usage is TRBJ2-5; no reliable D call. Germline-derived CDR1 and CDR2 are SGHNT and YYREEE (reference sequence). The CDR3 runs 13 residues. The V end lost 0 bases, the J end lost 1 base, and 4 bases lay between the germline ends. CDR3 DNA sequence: TGTGCCAGCAGCTTGGCCTTCCAAGAGACCCAGTACTTC. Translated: CASSLAFQETQYF.

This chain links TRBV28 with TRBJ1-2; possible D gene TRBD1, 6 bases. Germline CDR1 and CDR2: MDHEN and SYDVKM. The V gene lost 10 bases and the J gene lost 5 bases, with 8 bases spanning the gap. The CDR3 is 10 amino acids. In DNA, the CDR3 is TGTGCCACAGGGGAGTATGGCTACACCTTC. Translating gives CATGEYGYTF.

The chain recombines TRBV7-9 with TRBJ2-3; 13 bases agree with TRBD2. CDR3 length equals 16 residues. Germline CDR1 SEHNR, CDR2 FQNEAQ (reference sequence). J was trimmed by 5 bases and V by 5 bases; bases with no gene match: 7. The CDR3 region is CASSPMGLAGKDTQYF. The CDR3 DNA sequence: TGTGCCAGCAGCCCCATGGGACTAGCGGGAAAAGATACGCAGTATTTT.

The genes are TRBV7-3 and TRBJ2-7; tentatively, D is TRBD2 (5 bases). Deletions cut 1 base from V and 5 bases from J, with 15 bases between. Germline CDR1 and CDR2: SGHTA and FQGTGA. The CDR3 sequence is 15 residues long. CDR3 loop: CASSLMGAPEDEQYF. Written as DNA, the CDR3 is TGTGCCAGCAGCTTAATGGGAGCTCCGGAAGACGAGCAGTACTTC. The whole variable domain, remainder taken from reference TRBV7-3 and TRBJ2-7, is GAGVSQTPSNKVTEKGKYVELRCDPISGHTALYWYRQSLGQGPEFLIYFQGTGAADDSGLPNDRFFAVRPEGSVSTLKIQRTERGDSAVYLCASSLMGAPEDEQYFGPGTRLTVT.

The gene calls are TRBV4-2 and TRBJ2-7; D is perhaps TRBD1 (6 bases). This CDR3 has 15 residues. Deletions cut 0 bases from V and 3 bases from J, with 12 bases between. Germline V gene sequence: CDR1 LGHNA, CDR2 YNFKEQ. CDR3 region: CASSQELGANYEQYF. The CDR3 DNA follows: TGTGCCAGCAGCCAAGAATTGGGGGCAAACTACGAGCAGTACTTC.

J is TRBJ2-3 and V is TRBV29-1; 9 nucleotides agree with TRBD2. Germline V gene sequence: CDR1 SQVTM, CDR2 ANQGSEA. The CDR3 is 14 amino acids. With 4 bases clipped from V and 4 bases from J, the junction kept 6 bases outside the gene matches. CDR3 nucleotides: TGCAGCGTTGCTAGCGGGGCCCCCTCAGATACGCAGTATTTT. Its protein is CSVASGAPSDTQYF.

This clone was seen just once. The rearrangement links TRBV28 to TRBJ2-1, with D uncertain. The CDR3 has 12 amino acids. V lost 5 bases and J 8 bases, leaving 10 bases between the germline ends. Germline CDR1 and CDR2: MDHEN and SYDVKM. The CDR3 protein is CASSEVFDEQFF. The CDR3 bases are TGTGCCAGCAGTGAGGTTTTCGATGAGCAGTTCTTC.

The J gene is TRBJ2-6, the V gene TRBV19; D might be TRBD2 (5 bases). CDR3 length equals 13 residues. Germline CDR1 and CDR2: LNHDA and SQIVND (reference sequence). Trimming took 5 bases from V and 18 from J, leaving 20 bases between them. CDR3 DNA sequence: TGTGCCAGTAGTGCCCCGGAGGTCCCTCCCCCGACTTTC. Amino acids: CASSAPEVPPPTF.

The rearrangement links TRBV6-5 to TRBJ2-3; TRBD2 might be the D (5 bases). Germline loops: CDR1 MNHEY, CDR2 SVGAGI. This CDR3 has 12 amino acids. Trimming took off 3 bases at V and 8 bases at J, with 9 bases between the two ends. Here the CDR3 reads CASSYNGVTQYF. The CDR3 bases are TGTGCCAGCAGTTATAACGGGGTTACGCAGTATTTT.

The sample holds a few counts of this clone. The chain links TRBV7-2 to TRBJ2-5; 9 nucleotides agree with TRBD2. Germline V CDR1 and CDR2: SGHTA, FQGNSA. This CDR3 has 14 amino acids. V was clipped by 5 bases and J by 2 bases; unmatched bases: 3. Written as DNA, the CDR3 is TGTGCCAGCAGCATGACTAGCGGACAAGAGACCCAGTACTTC. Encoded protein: CASSMTSGQETQYF.

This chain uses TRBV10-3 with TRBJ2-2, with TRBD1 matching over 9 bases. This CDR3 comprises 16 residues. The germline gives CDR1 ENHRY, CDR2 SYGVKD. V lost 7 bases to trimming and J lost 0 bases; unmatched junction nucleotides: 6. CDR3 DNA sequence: TGTGCCATCAATCCAGGGACAGGGTCGAACACCGGGGAGCTGTTTTTT. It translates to CAINPGTGSNTGELFF.

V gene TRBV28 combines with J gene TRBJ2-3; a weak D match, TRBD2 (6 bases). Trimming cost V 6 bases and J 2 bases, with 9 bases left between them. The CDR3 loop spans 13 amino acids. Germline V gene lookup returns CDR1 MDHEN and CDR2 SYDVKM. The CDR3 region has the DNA TGTGCCAGCAGGGGGGGTACCACAGATACGCAGTATTTT. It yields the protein CASRGGTTDTQYF.

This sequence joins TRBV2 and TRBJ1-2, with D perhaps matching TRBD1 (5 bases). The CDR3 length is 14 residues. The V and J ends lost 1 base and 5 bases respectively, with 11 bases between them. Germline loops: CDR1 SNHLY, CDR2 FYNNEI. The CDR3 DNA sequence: TGTGCCAGCAGTGAAGAGGGTCAGGGTTATGGCTACACCTTC. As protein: CASSEEGQGYGYTF.

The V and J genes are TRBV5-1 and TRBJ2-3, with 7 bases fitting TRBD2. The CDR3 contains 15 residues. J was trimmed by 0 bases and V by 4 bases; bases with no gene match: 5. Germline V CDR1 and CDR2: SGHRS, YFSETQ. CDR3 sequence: CASSAPGLSTDTQYF. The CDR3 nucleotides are TGCGCCAGCAGCGCTCCGGGACTAAGCACAGATACGCAGTATTTT.

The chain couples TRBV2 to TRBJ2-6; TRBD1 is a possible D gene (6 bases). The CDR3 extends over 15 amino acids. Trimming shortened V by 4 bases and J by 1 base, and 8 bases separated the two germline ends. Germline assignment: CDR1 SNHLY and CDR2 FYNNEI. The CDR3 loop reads CASSAGTSGANVLTF. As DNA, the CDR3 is TGTGCCAGCAGTGCCGGGACATCTGGGGCCAACGTCCTGACTTTC.

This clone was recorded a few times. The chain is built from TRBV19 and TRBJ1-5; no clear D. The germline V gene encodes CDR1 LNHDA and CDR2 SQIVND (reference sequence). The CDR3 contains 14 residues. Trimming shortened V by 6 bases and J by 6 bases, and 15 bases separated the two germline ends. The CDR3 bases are TGTGCCAGTAGAGGTTCGGCAGCAGGTCAGCCCCAGCATTTT. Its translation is CASRGSAAGQPQHF.

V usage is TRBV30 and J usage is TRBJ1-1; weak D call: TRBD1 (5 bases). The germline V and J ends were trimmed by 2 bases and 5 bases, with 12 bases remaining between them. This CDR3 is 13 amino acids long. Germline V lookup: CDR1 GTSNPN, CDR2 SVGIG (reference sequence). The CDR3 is CAWSTVEGTEAFF. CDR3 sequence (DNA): TGTGCCTGGAGTACAGTGGAGGGGACTGAAGCTTTCTTT. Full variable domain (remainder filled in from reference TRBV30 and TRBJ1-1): SQTIHQWPATLVQPVGSPLSLECTVEGTSNPNLYWYRQAAGRGLQLLFYSVGIGQISSEVPQNLSASRPQDRQFILSSKKLLLSDSGFYLCAWSTVEGTEAFFGQGTRLTVV.

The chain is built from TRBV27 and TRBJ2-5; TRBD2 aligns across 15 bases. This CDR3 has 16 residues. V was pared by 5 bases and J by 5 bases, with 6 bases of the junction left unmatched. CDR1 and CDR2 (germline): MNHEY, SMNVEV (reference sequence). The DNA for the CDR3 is TGTGCCAGCAGTGGGTCGGGACTAGCGGGAGGTGAGACCCAGTACTTC. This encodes CASSGSGLAGGETQYF.

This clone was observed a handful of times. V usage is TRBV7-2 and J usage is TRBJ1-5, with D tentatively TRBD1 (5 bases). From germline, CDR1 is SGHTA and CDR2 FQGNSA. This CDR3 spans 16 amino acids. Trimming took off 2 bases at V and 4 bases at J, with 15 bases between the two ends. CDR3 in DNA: TGTGCCAGCAGCTTAAAGCCCCGGGCAGGGAATCAGCCCCAGCATTTT. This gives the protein CASSLKPRAGNQPQHF. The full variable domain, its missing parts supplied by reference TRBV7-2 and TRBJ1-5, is GAGVSQSPSNKVTEKGKDVELRCDPISGHTALYWYRQSLGQGLEFLIYFQGNSAPDKSGLPSDRFSAERTGGSVSTLTIQRTQQEDSAVYLCASSLKPRAGNQPQHFGDGTRLSIL.

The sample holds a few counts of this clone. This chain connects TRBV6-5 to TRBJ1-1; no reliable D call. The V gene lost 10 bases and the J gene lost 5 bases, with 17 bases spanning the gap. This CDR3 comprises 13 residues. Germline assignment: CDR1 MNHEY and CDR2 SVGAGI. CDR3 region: CATSWNLRTEAFF. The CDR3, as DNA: TGTGCCACCTCATGGAACTTGAGGACTGAAGCTTTCTTT.

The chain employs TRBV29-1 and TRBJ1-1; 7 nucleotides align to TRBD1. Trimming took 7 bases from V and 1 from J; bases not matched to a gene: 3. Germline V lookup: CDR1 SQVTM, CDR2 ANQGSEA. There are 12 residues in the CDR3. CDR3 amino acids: CSADRENTEAFF. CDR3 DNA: TGCAGCGCCGACAGGGAGAACACTGAAGCTTTCTTT.

CDR3 coding DNA: TGTGCCAGCAGTGTCTCGGCCGAGGGCGGAAACACCATATATTTT. Translation: CASSVSAEGGNTIYF. The gene calls are TRBV6-1 and TRBJ1-3; D unclear. CDR3 length: 15 amino acids. Trimming took 4 bases from V and 4 from J, leaving 14 bases between them. Germline lookup yields CDR1 MNHNS and CDR2 SASEGT.

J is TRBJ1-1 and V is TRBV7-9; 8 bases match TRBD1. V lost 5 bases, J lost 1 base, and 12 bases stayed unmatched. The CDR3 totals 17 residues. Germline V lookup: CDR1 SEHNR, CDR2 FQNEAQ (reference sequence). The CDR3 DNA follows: TGTGCCAGCAGCCTAACCCCTGGGACAGGCCGGAACACTGAAGCTTTCTTT. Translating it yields CASSLTPGTGRNTEAFF.

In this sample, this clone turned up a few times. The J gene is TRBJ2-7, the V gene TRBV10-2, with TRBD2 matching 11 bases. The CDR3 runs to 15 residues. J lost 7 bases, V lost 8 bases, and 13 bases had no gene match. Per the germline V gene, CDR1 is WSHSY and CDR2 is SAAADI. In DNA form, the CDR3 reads TGCGCCAGCCAGAACCTAGCGGGAGGTTTGGAAGAGCAGTACTTC. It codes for CASQNLAGGLEEQYF.

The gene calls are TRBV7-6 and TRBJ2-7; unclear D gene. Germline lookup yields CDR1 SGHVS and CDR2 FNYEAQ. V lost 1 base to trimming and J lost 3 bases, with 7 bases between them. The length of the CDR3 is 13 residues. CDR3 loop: CASSLGQYYEQYF. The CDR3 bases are TGTGCCAGCAGCTTAGGGCAATACTACGAGCAGTACTTC. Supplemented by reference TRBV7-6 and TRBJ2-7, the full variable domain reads GAGVSQSPRYKVTKRGQDVALRCDPISGHVSLYWYRQALGQGPEFLTYFNYEAQQDKSGLPNDRFSAERPEGSISTLTIQRTEQRDSAMYRCASSLGQYYEQYFGPGTRLTVT.